These T cell receptor beta chains were read from a single sample in a study of blood T cell repertoires in COVID-19. The method was immunoSEQ multiplex PCR; TCRdb's version includes in-frame clones alone and lacks a portion of them. The data show 50,000 or so clones, with less than 90% seen just once and about 15% held by the top ten. The sequenced sample was peripheral blood. These receptor sequences come from a human donor with active COVID-19. The donor label of this sample is uncertain. Both conserved end residues are part of each CDR3.

CASSLDLGLDEETQYF TRBJ2-5 16 TRBV5-6
CASSSPGTIFYEQYF TRBJ2-7 15 TRBV27
CASSEAPLTGNTEAFF TRBJ1-1 16 TRBV25-1
CASSFPGLFTEAFF TRBJ1-1 14 TRBV5-4
CASSSGGWTEAFF TRBJ1-1 13 TRBV7-2
CASSPDRDSYGYTF TRBJ1-2 14 TRBV28
CASSLERSGPYNEQFF TRBJ2-1 16 TRBV7-8
CASSVLRGGPDTQYF TRBJ2-3 15 TRBV2
CASSVGWGVTYEQYF TRBJ2-7 15 TRBV9
CASGSGLLTDTQYF TRBJ2-3 14 TRBV7-9
CASSQEGGGASYEQYF TRBJ2-7 16 TRBV3-1/TRBV3-2
CASSQPHLNTEAFF TRBJ1-1 14 TRBV4-1
CASSQPGLAGGPHSEQYF TRBJ2-7 18 TRBV18
CASSLRANYGYTF TRBJ1-2 13 TRBV5-1
CASSQERDRGAQYF TRBJ2-7 14 TRBV4-1
CASSPPGQENSPLHF TRBJ1-6 15 TRBV7-9
CASSVRGSWELFF TRBJ1-4 13 TRBV7-9
CASSQEYKGLAGGGYEQYF TRBJ2-7 19 TRBV4-2
CASSPPPGGIKYF TRBJ2-7 13 TRBV18
CAIRGTGHGYTF TRBJ1-2 12 TRBV10-3
CASSDDTRGLEGYTF TRBJ1-2 15 TRBV9
CASSEDGRNYGYTF TRBJ1-2 14 TRBV19
CASSSPQTPSTDTQYF TRBJ2-3 16 TRBV7-2
CASSTLTGGLRTEAFF TRBJ1-1 16 TRBV21-1
CASSAGLQYNSPLHF TRBJ1-6 15 TRBV19
CASSSNRGRETQYF TRBJ2-5 14 TRBV7-2
CASSRNGGGSTDTQYF TRBJ2-3 16 TRBV7-2
CASRSKAPLFGSGANVLTF TRBJ2-6 19 TRBV27
CASSSSPGNTEAFF TRBJ1-1 14 TRBV3-1/TRBV3-2
CASSQVGLAAPGGQFF TRBJ2-1 16 TRBV14
CASRPIRNRGRSNTGELFF TRBJ2-2 19 TRBV11-2
CASSSTGNNQPQHF TRBJ1-5 14 TRBV6-2/TRBV6-3
CASSEAQRDSRQPQHF TRBJ1-5 16 TRBV6-1
CASSSTPYGYTF TRBJ1-2 12 TRBV6-5
CASSQDLGTGVIPLHF TRBJ1-6 16 TRBV4-3
CAIRGQGAGNEQFF TRBJ2-1 14 TRBV10-3
CASRQGSRGYTF TRBJ1-2 12 TRBV6-6
CASRTGIGYTF TRBJ1-2 11 TRBV2
CASSQEIRVDTGNTIYF TRBJ1-3 17 TRBV4-3
CASGGGGLETQYF TRBJ2-5 13 TRBV6-1
CASSYSRAINTEAFF TRBJ1-1 15 TRBV6-5
CASSPTGAFYGANVLTF TRBJ2-6 17 TRBV11-3
CASSQVASGGTEAFF TRBJ1-1 15 TRBV4-2
CASSPYPRDTTQETQYF TRBJ2-5 17 TRBV18
CASSPRSGGRADTQYF TRBJ2-3 16 TRBV18
CASSQTYGGAGRYTQYF TRBJ2-3 17 TRBV7-8
CASSPARGQETEAFF TRBJ1-1 15 TRBV7-9
CASSYSTGVWDEKLFF TRBJ1-4 16 TRBV6-6
CASSYLRGGEQYF TRBJ2-7 13 TRBV6-2/TRBV6-3
CASSTNRLPNEKLFF TRBJ1-4 15 TRBV2
CATSDFRGAGYTF TRBJ1-2 13 TRBV24-1
CASSSGTGLYGYTF TRBJ1-2 14 TRBV7-9
CASSVAPGTSTDTQYF TRBJ2-3 16 TRBV9
CASSEALHRNTEAFF TRBJ1-1 15 TRBV2